Below are 25 T cell receptor beta chains sequenced from a single sample in a study of T cells in Graves' hyperthyroidism and ophthalmopathy. Template material for amplifying TCR beta CDR3 regions consisted of RNA transcripts. Initially, a first-round RT-PCR of the TCR CDR3 employed the HTBI primer set. Each CDR3 protein is one row after TCRdb ran MiXCR on the multiplex PCR reads. Seen here are 250,000 to 300,000 distinct CDR3 sequences, roughly 19% observed once, and the top ten hold roughly 40%. Sequenced: blood. These receptor sequences come from a man over 45 with Graves' ophthalmopathy.

The chain is built from TRBV4-2 and TRBJ1-2, with D perhaps TRBD1 (5 bases). The CDR3 contains 13 residues. Trimming pared 3 bases from V and 6 bases from J, leaving 11 bases between. In germline, CDR1 is LGHNA, CDR2 YNFKEQ. The chain's CDR3 is CASSQRKGNGYTF. As DNA, the CDR3 is TGTGCCAGCAGCCAGAGGAAGGGGAATGGCTACACCTTC.

This clonotype was detected many times. The chain uses TRBV18 and TRBJ2-5; tentatively, D is TRBD2 (7 bases). Germline lookup yields CDR1 KGHSH and CDR2 LQKENI. V was clipped by 3 bases and J by 7 bases, with 21 bases between them. This CDR3 is built from 16 residues. CDR3 sequence reads: CASSPKGEGPLGTQYF. The DNA for the CDR3 is TGTGCCAGCTCACCTAAGGGGGAGGGCCCCCTCGGGACCCAGTACTTC.

At least ten counts were recorded for this clonotype. The V gene is TRBV7-9, the J gene TRBJ2-7; D not resolved. V lost 8 bases, J lost 2 bases, and 7 bases lay in between. The germline CDR1 and CDR2 sequences are SEHNR and FQNEAQ (reference sequence). The CDR3 runs to 11 residues. CDR3 sequence (DNA): TGTGCCAGCTGTGGGGCCTACGAGCAGTACTTC. Residues: CASCGAYEQYF.

In its sample, this clonotype was seen many times. CDR3 protein: CASSSQGQGALAFF. In DNA, the CDR3 is TGTGCCAGCAGCTCACAGGGACAGGGGGCATTGGCTTTCTTT. The chain couples TRBV7-3 to TRBJ1-1; 12 bases align to TRBD1. The CDR3 runs 14 residues. V shed 4 bases and J 11 bases; nucleotides not matched to a gene: 8. Germline V lookup: CDR1 SGHTA, CDR2 FQGTGA. Full variable domain (missing parts from reference TRBV7-3 and TRBJ1-1): GAGVSQTPSNKVTEKGKYVELRCDPISGHTALYWYRQSLGQGPEFLIYFQGTGAADDSGLPNDRFFAVRPEGSVSTLKIQRTERGDSAVYLCASSSQGQGALAFFGQGTRLTVV.

The sample holds a few counts of this clonotype. This chain connects TRBV6-1 to TRBJ2-7, with 7 bases lining up with TRBD1. Germline lookup yields CDR1 MNHNS and CDR2 SASEGT. The CDR3 runs to 15 residues. Germline trimming cut 3 bases from V and 0 bases from J; bases unmatched to any gene: 5. CDR3 in DNA: TGTGCCAGCAGTGATCACAGGGGTCACTCCTACGAGCAGTACTTC. It is translated as CASSDHRGHSYEQYF.

The genes are TRBV5-1 and TRBJ1-2, with D hard to call. V shed 4 bases and J shed 0 bases, with 13 bases lying between them. The CDR3 loop spans 15 amino acids. Germline-derived CDR1 and CDR2 are SGHRS and YFSETQ. The chain's CDR3 is CASSPGVGANYGYTF. The CDR3 DNA is TGCGCCAGCAGCCCCGGCGTGGGAGCTAACTATGGCTACACCTTC.

The chain employs TRBV7-6 and TRBJ2-1; D uncertain. V dropped 1 base and J dropped 7 bases, with 8 bases sitting between them. The CDR3 runs 13 residues. Germline CDR1 is SGHVS and CDR2 is FNYEAQ. This CDR3 reads CASSLVLANEQFF. The CDR3, as DNA: TGTGCCAGCAGCTTAGTACTTGCGAATGAGCAGTTCTTC.

The chain is built from TRBV20-1 and TRBJ2-7; 7 positions agree with TRBD2. From germline, CDR1 is DFQATT and CDR2 SNEGSKA (reference sequence). The CDR3 has 10 residues. V shed 7 bases and J 7 bases; nucleotides not matched to a gene: 4. The DNA of the CDR3 is TGCAGTGGCGGGAGTGGTGAGCAGTACTTC. Translated, it gives CSGGSGEQYF.

The V and J genes are TRBV12-3 or TRBV12-4 and TRBJ2-7, with 8 bases matching TRBD2. J was trimmed by 1 base and V by 6 bases; bases with no gene match: 11. The CDR3 has 16 residues. The DNA for the CDR3 is TGTGCCAGCAGCACCGGACCAGCGGGAGTGTCCTACGAGCAGTACTTC. Amino acids: CASSTGPAGVSYEQYF.

This clonotype was recorded once. A much larger clone differs from this one at a single base, so this may be a read error. The chain employs TRBV29-1 and TRBJ1-1, with 9 bases matching TRBD1. Germline CDR1 reads SQVTM; CDR2 reads ANQGSEA. The CDR3 has 15 residues. The CDR3 here is CSVGGQGSLNAEAFF. The CDR3 DNA reads as TGCAGCGTCGGGGGACAGGGCAGCTTGAACGCTGAAGCTTTCTTT.

This clonotype occurred a few times. CDR3: CATSARTSGWAREQFF. The CDR3 nucleotides are TGTGCCACCAGTGCCAGGACTAGCGGGTGGGCCCGTGAGCAGTTCTTC. This chain uses TRBV24-1 with TRBJ2-1; 11 nucleotides align to TRBD2. From germline, CDR1 is KGHDR and CDR2 SFDVKD. Losses at the gene ends were 5 bases for V and 9 bases for J; bases not matched to a gene: 11. The CDR3 is made up of 16 amino acids.

There are a few counts of this clonotype. The V call is TRBV5-6, the J call TRBJ2-1; 9 bases map to TRBD1. Germline V lookup: CDR1 SGHDT, CDR2 YYEEEE. With 1 base clipped from V and 4 bases from J, the junction kept 3 bases outside the gene matches. This CDR3 is built from 15 residues. CDR3 amino acids: CASSLTGGAYNEQFF. The CDR3 DNA sequence: TGTGCCAGCAGCTTGACAGGGGGCGCGTACAATGAGCAGTTCTTC.

In its sample, this clonotype was seen many times. The chain links TRBV11-2 to TRBJ1-4, with D possibly TRBD1 on 6 matching bases. The CDR3 runs to 13 residues. Germline assignment: CDR1 SGHAT and CDR2 FQNNGV. V lost 5 bases and J 5 bases, leaving 9 bases between the germline ends. CDR3 DNA: TGTGCCAGCAGCCGTGGACAGAATGAAAAACTGTTTTTT. Its translation: CASSRGQNEKLFF.

This clonotype was seen more than once but under ten times. The gene calls are TRBV5-1 and TRBJ2-6, with D unresolved. Deletions cut 0 bases from V and 1 base from J, with 14 bases between. The CDR3 has 18 residues. Germline lookup yields CDR1 SGHRS and CDR2 YFSETQ. CDR3 sequence (DNA): TGCGCCAGCAGCTTGGTGGGGATGATGGGTTCTGGGGCCAACGTCCTGACTTTC. Protein: CASSLVGMMGSGANVLTF.

CDR3 region: CSARASDRAWMYNEQFF. CDR3 in DNA: TGCAGTGCTAGAGCCTCCGACAGGGCCTGGATGTACAATGAGCAGTTCTTC. The rearrangement links TRBV20-1 to TRBJ2-1; 7 bases map to TRBD1. This CDR3 is built from 17 residues. Germline CDR1 and CDR2: DFQATT and SNEGSKA (reference sequence). Trimming cost V 1 base and J 4 bases; bases outside gene matches: 13.

The chain combines TRBV7-9 with TRBJ2-3; D is possibly TRBD2 (5 bases). CDR1 is SEHNR, CDR2 FQNEAQ, per germline (reference sequence). V gave up 5 bases and J gave up 8 bases, with 11 bases separating them. This CDR3 is built from 12 residues. The CDR3 loop reads CASSPGGGTQYF. The CDR3 DNA sequence: TGTGCCAGCAGCCCAGGAGGAGGTACGCAGTATTTT.

This clonotype has at least ten counts. The chain recombines TRBV28 with TRBJ1-2; 7 bases agree with TRBD1. The junction had 12 bases not matched to a gene; V was cut back by 3 bases and J by 8 bases. Germline CDR1 is MDHEN and CDR2 is SYDVKM. The CDR3 extends over 15 amino acids. The CDR3 loop reads CASSLTDPGQRGYTF. The CDR3 coding sequence is TGTGCCAGCAGTTTGACCGATCCGGGACAGCGGGGCTACACCTTC.

The chain has TRBV4-1 and TRBJ2-1; a possible D gene is TRBD2 (5 bases). Germline CDR1 and CDR2: MGHRA and YSYEKL. V gave up 0 bases and J gave up 7 bases, with 7 bases separating them. CDR3 length equals 13 residues. The CDR3 nucleotides read TGCGCCAGCAGCCAAGAGACGGGGAATGAGCAGTTCTTC. Its translation is CASSQETGNEQFF.

The chain recombines TRBV24-1 with TRBJ1-5; D ambiguous. Trimming took 11 bases from V and 10 from J, leaving 11 bases between them. CDR1 is KGHDR and CDR2 is SFDVKD in the germline V gene. The CDR3 is 10 amino acids. The CDR3 loop reads CAIQAKPQHF. The CDR3 DNA is TGTGCCATCCAGGCAAAACCCCAGCATTTT.

This clonotype appeared many times. The genes are TRBV27 and TRBJ2-5; 10 bases line up with TRBD1. V gave up 1 base and J gave up 4 bases; unmatched junction bases: 9. The CDR3 extends over 17 amino acids. CDR1 MNHEY and CDR2 SMNVEV come from the germline V gene (reference sequence). CDR3 DNA: TGTGCCAGCAGTTTATACGGGACAGGGGCTAACCCAGAGACCCAGTACTTC. Its protein product is CASSLYGTGANPETQYF.

This clonotype showed up just a few times. The genes are TRBV20-1 and TRBJ1-2; 7 bases are shared with TRBD1. Germline V gives CDR1 DFQATT, CDR2 SNEGSKA (reference sequence). This CDR3 is built from 13 residues. The ends lost 0 bases at V and 8 bases at J; junction bases unmatched: 6. The CDR3 region has the DNA TGCAGTGCTAGAGATATGGGGGGACAGGGCTACACCTTC. It is translated as CSARDMGGQGYTF.

This clonotype was observed at least ten times. This chain links TRBV3-1 with TRBJ2-1; no clear D gene. Germline loops: CDR1 LGHDT, CDR2 YNNKEL (reference sequence). The CDR3 loop spans 12 amino acids. Deletions cut 1 base from V and 5 bases from J, with 3 bases between. The CDR3 DNA reads as TGTGCCAGCAGCCAAGGGGACAATGAGCAGTTCTTC. The encoded protein is CASSQGDNEQFF.

A few counts support this clonotype. The rearrangement uses TRBV12-3 or TRBV12-4 and TRBJ2-1; no clear D gene. The CDR3 length is 15 residues. V dropped 7 bases and J dropped 1 base, with 14 bases sitting between them. This CDR3 is CASNRLRSSYNEQFF. CDR3 in DNA: TGTGCCAGCAACCGCCTCAGGAGTTCCTACAATGAGCAGTTCTTC.

There are many counts of this clonotype. The chain employs TRBV5-1 and TRBJ1-1; D ambiguous. The V and J ends lost 4 bases and 6 bases respectively, with 16 bases between them. CDR1 SGHRS and CDR2 YFSETQ come from the germline V gene. The CDR3 is 14 amino acids. The DNA for the CDR3 is TGCGCCAGCAGCCCCGACCGGGCAGACGCTGAAGCTTTCTTT. It translates to CASSPDRADAEAFF.

This clonotype was counted ten times or more. The rearrangement links TRBV5-5 to TRBJ2-7; a possible D gene is TRBD2 (6 bases). There are 14 residues in the CDR3. V lost 7 bases and J 2 bases, leaving 16 bases between the germline ends. Germline V gives CDR1 SGHKS, CDR2 YYEKEE (reference sequence). The CDR3 spells CASGRDSITYEQYF. The CDR3 DNA sequence: TGTGCCAGCGGCCGGGACTCAATTACCTACGAGCAGTACTTC. The full variable domain, rest sourced from reference TRBV5-5 and TRBJ2-7, is DAGVTQSPTHLIKTRGQQVTLRCSPISGHKSVSWYQQVLGQGPQFIFQYYEKEERGRGNFPDRFSARQFPNYSSELNVNALLLGDSALYLCASGRDSITYEQYFGPGTRLTVT.